The rows below give T cell receptor beta chains drawn from one sample of a study of T cells in tuberculosis. This table comes from immunoSEQ multiplex PCR, and its TCRdb copy is limited to in-frame clones, with some not included. This table holds fewer than 40,000 clones, nearly 97% found once. Source material: PBMCs. All receptors derive from a donor between 10 and 29 years old with latent tuberculosis or without tuberculosis infection. The CDR3 runs from the conserved cysteine through the conserved F or W. A D gene is named only where the DNA matches it firmly. A clone size is listed for some rows: how often the clone was seen (once, few, many), or a class if it is expanded.

TRBD2,TRBJ2-3,TRBV5-1,-,CASSGLAGGSTDTQYF,TGCGCCAGCAGCGGACTAGCGGGGGGTAGCACAGATACGCAGTATTTT
-,TRBJ2-7,TRBV29-1,-,CSVQVPAYEQYF,TGCAGCGTTCAGGTACCCGCCTACGAGCAGTACTTC
TRBD2,TRBJ2-1,TRBV15,-,CATSRGTGSSGGASHEQFF,TGTGCCACCAGCAGAGGGACAGGGTCGAGCGGGGGGGCTTCCCATGAGCAGTTCTTC
-,TRBJ1-1,TRBV19,-,CASSRPRGTEAFF,TGTGCCAGTAGTAGACCAAGGGGCACTGAAGCTTTCTTT
-,TRBJ2-1,TRBV5-1,once,CASRPSAAYNEQFF,TGCGCCAGCAGGCCTTCCGCGGCCTACAATGAGCAGTTCTTC
-,TRBJ2-1,TRBV30,-,CAWAGPLTSYNEQFF,TGTGCCTGGGCGGGACCCTTAACCTCCTACAATGAGCAGTTCTTC
-,TRBJ2-1,TRBV7-3,-,CASTLPGHEQFF,TGTGCCAGCACCCTCCCAGGGCACGAGCAGTTCTTC
-,TRBJ1-2,TRBV9,-,CASSVVTGYGYTF,TGTGCCAGCAGCGTAGTTACAGGGTATGGCTACACCTTC
-,TRBJ2-3,TRBV1,-,CTSSQVRRLAPVVADTQYF,TGCACCAGCAGCCAAGTCCGTCGACTAGCACCTGTAGTGGCAGATACGCAGTATTTT
TRBD1,TRBJ2-7,TRBV5-4,once,CASSSGTGVKQYF,TGTGCCAGCAGCTCCGGGACAGGGGTTAAGCAGTACTTC
TRBD2,TRBJ2-3,TRBV7-6,-,CASSLAPSGSRTDTQYF,TGTGCCAGCAGCTTAGCGCCTAGCGGGAGTCGGACAGATACGCAGTATTTT
-,TRBJ1-4,TRBV27,-,CASSFSGLGAFEKLFF,TGTGCCAGCAGTTTCTCCGGATTGGGGGCTTTTGAAAAACTGTTTTTT
-,TRBJ2-7,TRBV2,-,CASSAGQTSGQYF,TGTGCCAGCAGTGCCGGACAGACCAGTGGGCAGTACTTC
TRBD2,TRBJ2-1,TRBV7-8,-,CASSLVGRGAYNEQFF,TGTGCCAGCAGCTTAGTGGGGCGGGGGGCCTACAATGAGCAGTTCTTC
-,TRBJ1-1,TRBV6-5,-,CASSYSGGRTEAFF,TGTGCCAGCAGTTACTCGGGTGGGAGGACTGAAGCTTTCTTT
-,TRBJ1-1,TRBV18,-,CASSLSQNTEAFF,TGTGCCAGCTCCCTCTCACAGAACACTGAAGCTTTCTTT
-,TRBJ1-1,TRBV4-1,-,CASSRIGQINTEAFF,TGCGCCAGCAGCCGGATTGGACAAATTAACACTGAAGCTTTCTTT